The 26 T cell receptor beta chains below come from one sample, sequenced in a study of monozygotic twins with cystic fibrosis. Method: immunoSEQ multiplex PCR; TCRdb's copy keeps in-frame clones and lacks some. This sample has about 25,000 clones, with approximately 90% found just once. The sequenced material came from blood. Receptor source: a girl aged 2-15 years with cystic fibrosis.

CDR3 residues: CASSGGGYTDTQYF. Written as DNA, the CDR3 is TGTGCCAGCTCGGGTGGGGGGTACACAGATACGCAGTATTTT. The chain joins TRBV13 to TRBJ2-3; the D gene is possibly TRBD2 (6 bases). CDR1 is PRHDT and CDR2 is FYEKMQ in the germline V gene (reference sequence). V was pared by 8 bases and J by 2 bases, with 14 bases between. This CDR3 contains 14 residues.

J is TRBJ2-5 and V is TRBV14; weak D call: TRBD2 (6 bases). CDR3 length equals 14 residues. V was cut by 3 bases and J by 5 bases, with 13 bases left in between. In germline, CDR1 is SGHDN, CDR2 FVKESK. The CDR3 nucleotides read TGTGCCAGCAGCCAGGCGGGGCAGAGGGAGACCCAGTACTTC. Translated, it gives CASSQAGQRETQYF.

This clone has more than one count but fewer than ten. This chain links TRBV7-2 with TRBJ2-7; the D is unclear. Germline CDR1 and CDR2: SGHTA and FQGNSA. Trimming left V 5 bases short and J 3 bases short, with 11 bases between. CDR3 length: 13 amino acids. CDR3 region: CASSHTPIYEQYF. As DNA, the CDR3 is TGTGCCAGCAGCCACACCCCCATCTACGAGCAGTACTTC.

V usage is TRBV29-1 and J usage is TRBJ2-1; 10 nucleotides agree with TRBD2. The trim removed 3 bases at V and 1 base at J, leaving 6 bases unmatched. Per germline, CDR1 SQVTM and CDR2 ANQGSEA. The CDR3 contains 16 residues. The CDR3 loop is CSVDISGGLSYNEQFF. For the CDR3, the DNA is TGCAGCGTTGATATTAGCGGGGGGCTATCCTACAATGAGCAGTTCTTC.

This clone has a single count. This rearrangement joins TRBV29-1 to TRBJ1-2; the D is unclear. The CDR3 consists of 13 residues. Deletions cut 7 bases from V and 4 bases from J, with 16 bases between. Germline CDR1 SQVTM, CDR2 ANQGSEA. In DNA form, the CDR3 reads TGCAGCGAAGTAGGCGCCCCTGGCTATGGCTACACCTTC. The encoded protein is CSEVGAPGYGYTF.

The rearrangement joins TRBV2 to TRBJ2-7; D unresolved. The germline CDR1 and CDR2 sequences are SNHLY and FYNNEI. Trimming took off 6 bases at V and 3 bases at J, with 6 bases between the two ends. The length of the CDR3 is 11 residues. CDR3 sequence reads: CASRADYEQYF. The CDR3 region has the DNA TGTGCCAGCAGGGCAGACTACGAGCAGTACTTC.

J is TRBJ2-5 and V is TRBV25-1; no reliable D call. The CDR3 sequence is 10 residues long. Per germline, CDR1 MGHDK and CDR2 SYGVNS. With 8 bases removed from V and 4 bases from J, the gap between germline ends came to 5 bases. DNA for the CDR3: TGTGCCAGCTCCCTAGAGACCCAGTACTTC. Amino acid sequence: CASSLETQYF.

V and J are TRBV9 and TRBJ2-3; D might be TRBD1 or TRBD2, each matching 7 bases. The V gene's germline CDR1 is SGDLS and CDR2 YYNGEE. V was pared by 4 bases and J by 1 base, with 13 bases between. The CDR3 consists of 15 residues. The CDR3 DNA reads as TGTGCCAGCAGCTCCAGGGGGGGAGGCACAGATACGCAGTATTTT. It is translated as CASSSRGGGTDTQYF. Variable domain in full (rest from reference TRBV9 and TRBJ2-3): DSGVTQTPKHLITATGQRVTLRCSPRSGDLSVYWYQQSLDQGLQFLIQYYNGEERAKGNILERFSAQQFPDLHSELNLSSLELGDSALYFCASSSRGGGTDTQYFGPGTRLTVL.

V is TRBV5-1 and J is TRBJ2-3; TRBD2 aligns across 11 bases. V shed 4 bases and J 0 bases; nucleotides not matched to a gene: 4. The length of the CDR3 is 16 residues. Per germline, CDR1 SGHRS and CDR2 YFSETQ. The CDR3 protein is CASSLRLAGSTDTQYF. CDR3 nucleotides: TGCGCCAGCAGCCTACGACTAGCGGGGAGCACAGATACGCAGTATTTT.

This clone has only one observation. This chain joins TRBV10-3 and TRBJ2-5; D remains ambiguous. The CDR3 has 12 amino acids. Trimming pared 8 bases from V and 5 bases from J, leaving 12 bases between. Germline V gene lookup returns CDR1 ENHRY and CDR2 SYGVKD. Here the CDR3 reads CAISSSKETQYF. The CDR3 DNA reads TGTGCCATCTCGTCCTCTAAGGAGACCCAGTACTTC.

The chain employs TRBV4-3 and TRBJ2-7; 8 nucleotides agree with TRBD1. The CDR3 runs to 15 residues. In germline, CDR1 is LGHNA, CDR2 YSLEER. The V segment lost 3 bases and the J segment 4 bases; nucleotides outside the gene matches: 8. The CDR3 protein is CASSQDRAGGYEQYF. CDR3 in DNA: TGCGCCAGCAGCCAGGACAGGGCTGGGGGATACGAGCAGTACTTC.

This chain connects TRBV5-1 to TRBJ2-1; 9 nucleotides line up with TRBD2. The CDR3 sequence is 21 residues long. The trim removed 0 bases at V and 0 bases at J, leaving 16 bases unmatched. Germline V gives CDR1 SGHRS, CDR2 YFSETQ. CDR3 sequence: CASSLEAPLAGFLSSYNEQFF. The CDR3 DNA reads TGCGCCAGCAGCTTGGAGGCCCCTCTAGCGGGGTTCCTAAGCTCCTACAATGAGCAGTTCTTC.

The chain joins TRBV9 to TRBJ2-1; TRBD1 matches at 7 bases. Looked up from germline, CDR1 is SGDLS and CDR2 is YYNGEE. This CDR3 comprises 14 residues. V lost 3 bases, J lost 6 bases, and 6 bases stayed unmatched. The CDR3 region is CASSASTGFNEQFF. The CDR3, as DNA: TGTGCCAGCAGCGCCTCGACAGGGTTCAATGAGCAGTTCTTC.

The genes are TRBV27 and TRBJ2-3; D possibly corresponds to TRBD1 (5 bases). V lost 2 bases and J 2 bases, leaving 11 bases between the germline ends. This CDR3 is built from 15 residues. Germline V CDR1 and CDR2: MNHEY, SMNVEV (reference sequence). Here the CDR3 DNA reads TGTGCCAGCAGTTTACAATTGGGGCCCACAGATACGCAGTATTTT. The encoded protein is CASSLQLGPTDTQYF.

This chain joins TRBV4-3 and TRBJ1-1; 8 bases fit TRBD1. Germline V gene data show CDR1 as LGHNA and CDR2 as YSLEER. V lost 0 bases, J lost 4 bases, and 1 base stayed unmatched. This CDR3 is 14 amino acids long. CDR3 bases: TGCGCCAGCAGCCAAGAGGGGACAGGCACTGAAGCTTTCTTT. Encoded protein: CASSQEGTGTEAFF.

The chain recombines TRBV9 with TRBJ2-7; D remains unclear. The germline V gene encodes CDR1 SGDLS and CDR2 YYNGEE. Trimming removed 2 bases at V and 6 bases at J, with 12 bases between. The CDR3 loop spans 13 amino acids. The CDR3 here is CASSVGPWAEQYF. DNA for the CDR3: TGTGCCAGCAGCGTGGGCCCCTGGGCCGAGCAGTACTTC.

The V gene is TRBV5-7, the J gene TRBJ2-7, with D tentatively TRBD2 (6 bases). TRBV5-7 is annotated as an ORF whose role is uncertain. The CDR3 totals 16 residues. V was pared by 6 bases and J by 6 bases, with 25 bases between. In DNA, the CDR3 is TGTGCCAGCATTCCCAGGCCCCCGGAGGGAGGCTCCGAGCAGTACTTC. Translated, it gives CASIPRPPEGGSEQYF.

This clone was recorded once. The junction and the germline gene differ at one end; a read error may be behind it. The chain carries TRBV5-1 and TRBJ1-1, with D maybe TRBD1 (5 bases). This CDR3 spans 14 amino acids. CDR1 and CDR2 (germline): SGHRS, YFSETQ. CDR3 residues: CASSLAPGNAEAFF. CDR3 nucleotide sequence: TGCGCCAGCAGCTTGGCCCCAGGGAACGCTGAAGCTTTCTTT. Drawing the rest from reference TRBV5-1 and TRBJ1-1, the complete variable domain is KAGVTQTPRYLIKTRGQQVTLSCSPISGHRSVSWYQQTPGQGLQFLFEYFSETQRNKGNFPGRFSGRQFSNSRSEMNVSTLELGDSALYLCASSLAPGNAEAFFGQGTRLTVV.

The rearrangement joins TRBV27 to TRBJ1-2; possibly TRBD1 for D (5 bases). There are 13 residues in the CDR3. V lost 6 bases and J lost 4, with 12 bases in between. Germline lookup yields CDR1 MNHEY and CDR2 SMNVEV (reference sequence). The CDR3 region is CASSSRGSYGYTF. The CDR3 DNA is TGTGCCAGCAGCAGCCGGGGCAGCTATGGCTACACCTTC.

The V gene is TRBV27, the J gene TRBJ2-2, with 10 bases lining up with TRBD1. The CDR3 is 15 amino acids. Trimming removed 2 bases from V and 4 bases from J; junction bases left unmatched: 1. CDR1 is MNHEY and CDR2 is SMNVEV in the germline V gene (reference sequence). The CDR3 nucleotides are TGTGCCAGCAGTTTAGGACAGGGGGGCACCGGGGAGCTGTTTTTT. It translates to CASSLGQGGTGELFF.

This chain connects TRBV4-2 to TRBJ1-3; 9 positions agree with TRBD1. This CDR3 region has 15 residues. Germline CDR1 is LGHNA and CDR2 is YNFKEQ. The J segment lost 3 bases and the V segment lost 4 bases, leaving 4 bases of the junction unmatched. The CDR3 coding sequence is TGTGCCAGCAGCCTAAGACAGGGGGTTGGAAACACCATATATTTT. This gives the protein CASSLRQGVGNTIYF.

The table lists this clone with a few counts. The chain couples TRBV27 to TRBJ1-2, with a possible D match to TRBD1 (5 bases). Per germline, CDR1 MNHEY and CDR2 SMNVEV (reference sequence). V was shortened by 6 bases and J by 4 bases, with 15 bases between the two germline ends. The CDR3 runs 14 residues. The CDR3 spells CASRKDGGFYGYTF. The DNA for the CDR3 is TGTGCCAGCAGGAAGGATGGGGGATTCTATGGCTACACCTTC.

The CDR3 loop is CASSQGSGGAYEQYF. The DNA for the CDR3 is TGTGCCAGCAGCCAAGGGAGCGGGGGGGCCTACGAGCAGTACTTC. The V and J genes are TRBV5-4 and TRBJ2-7; TRBD2 agrees at 10 bases. V gave up 4 bases and J gave up 2 bases; unmatched junction bases: 6. Germline CDR1 is SGHNT and CDR2 is YYREEE (reference sequence). CDR3 length: 15 amino acids.

This rearrangement joins TRBV11-3 to TRBJ2-5; D is unresolved. Germline V gene sequence: CDR1 SGHNT, CDR2 YENEEA. The CDR3 consists of 16 residues. The V end was cut by 10 bases, the J end by 2 bases, with 23 bases between. Here the CDR3 reads CATGQVRPLLQETQYF. For the CDR3, the DNA is TGTGCCACCGGTCAGGTAAGACCCCTCCTTCAAGAGACCCAGTACTTC.

The chain combines TRBV4-2 with TRBJ1-1; D remains unclear. V dropped 4 bases and J dropped 2 bases, with 11 bases sitting between them. CDR3 length equals 14 residues. The germline V gene encodes CDR1 LGHNA and CDR2 YNFKEQ. CDR3 amino acids: CASSPAWGNTEAFF. CDR3 bases: TGTGCCAGCAGCCCTGCCTGGGGAAACACTGAAGCTTTCTTT.

V and J are TRBV5-8 and TRBJ1-2, with unresolved D. V lost 2 bases, J lost 7 bases, and 12 bases lay in between. This CDR3 spans 13 amino acids. Germline lookup yields CDR1 SGHTS and CDR2 YDEGEE. The CDR3 sequence: CASSFKTKFGYTF. Here the CDR3 DNA reads TGTGCCAGCAGCTTTAAGACCAAGTTTGGCTACACCTTC.